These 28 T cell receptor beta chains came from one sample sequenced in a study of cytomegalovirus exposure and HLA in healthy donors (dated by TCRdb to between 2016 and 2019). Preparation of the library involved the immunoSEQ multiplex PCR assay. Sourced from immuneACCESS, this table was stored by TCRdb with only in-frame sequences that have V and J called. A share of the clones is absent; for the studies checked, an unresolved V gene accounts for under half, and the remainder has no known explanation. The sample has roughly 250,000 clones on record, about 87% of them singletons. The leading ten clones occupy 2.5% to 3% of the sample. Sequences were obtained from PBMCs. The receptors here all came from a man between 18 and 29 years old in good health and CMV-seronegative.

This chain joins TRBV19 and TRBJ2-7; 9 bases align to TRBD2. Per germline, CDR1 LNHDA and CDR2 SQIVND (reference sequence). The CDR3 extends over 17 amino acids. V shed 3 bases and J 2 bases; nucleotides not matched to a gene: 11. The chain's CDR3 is CASSMADSSGVTYEQYF. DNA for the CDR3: TGTGCCAGTAGTATGGCGGACTCTAGCGGGGTTACCTACGAGCAGTACTTC.

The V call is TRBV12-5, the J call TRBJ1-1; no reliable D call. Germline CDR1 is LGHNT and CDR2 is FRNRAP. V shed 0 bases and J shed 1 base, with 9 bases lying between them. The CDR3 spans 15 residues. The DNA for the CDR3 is TGTGCTAGTGGTTTGGTAAGCGAAAGGAACACTGAAGCTTTCTTT. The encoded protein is CASGLVSERNTEAFF.

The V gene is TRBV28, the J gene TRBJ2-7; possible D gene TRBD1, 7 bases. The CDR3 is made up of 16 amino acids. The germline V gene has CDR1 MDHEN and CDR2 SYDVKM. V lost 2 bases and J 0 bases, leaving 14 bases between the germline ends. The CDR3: CASSLPQGGHSYEQYF. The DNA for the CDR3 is TGTGCCAGCAGTTTACCCCAGGGGGGCCACTCCTACGAGCAGTACTTC.

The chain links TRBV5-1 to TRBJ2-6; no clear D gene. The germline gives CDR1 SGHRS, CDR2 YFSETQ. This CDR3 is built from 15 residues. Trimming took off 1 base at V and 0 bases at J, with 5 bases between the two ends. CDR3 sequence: CASSLSGSGANVLTF. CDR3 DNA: TGCGCCAGCAGCTTGTCAGGCTCTGGGGCCAACGTCCTGACTTTC.

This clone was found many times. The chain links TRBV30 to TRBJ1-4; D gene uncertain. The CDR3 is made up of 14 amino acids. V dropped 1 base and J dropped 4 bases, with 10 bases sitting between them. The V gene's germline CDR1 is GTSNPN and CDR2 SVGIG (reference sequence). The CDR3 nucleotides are TGTGCCTGGAGTGGGGAGAGCCTTAATGAAAAACTGTTTTTT. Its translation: CAWSGESLNEKLFF.

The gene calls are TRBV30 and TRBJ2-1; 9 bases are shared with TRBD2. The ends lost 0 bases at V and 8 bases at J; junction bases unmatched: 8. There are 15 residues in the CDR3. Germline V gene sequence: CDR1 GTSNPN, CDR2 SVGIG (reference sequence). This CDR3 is CAWSVLAGGGDEQFF. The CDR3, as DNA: TGTGCCTGGAGTGTACTGGCGGGAGGGGGTGATGAGCAGTTCTTC.

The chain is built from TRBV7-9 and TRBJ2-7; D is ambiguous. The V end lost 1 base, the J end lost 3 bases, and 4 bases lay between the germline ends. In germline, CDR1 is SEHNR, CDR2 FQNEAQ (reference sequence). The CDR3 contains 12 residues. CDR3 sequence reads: CASSLEYYEQYF. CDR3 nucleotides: TGTGCCAGCAGCTTAGAATACTACGAGCAGTACTTC. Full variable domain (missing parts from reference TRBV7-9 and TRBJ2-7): DTGVSQNPRHKITKRGQNVTFRCDPISEHNRLYWYRQTLGQGPEFLTYFQNEAQLEKSRLLSDRFSAERPKGSFSTLEIQRTEQGDSAMYLCASSLEYYEQYFGPGTRLTVT.

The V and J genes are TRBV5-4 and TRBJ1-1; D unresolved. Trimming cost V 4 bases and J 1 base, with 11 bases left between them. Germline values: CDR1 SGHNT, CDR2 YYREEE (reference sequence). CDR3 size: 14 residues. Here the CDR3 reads CASSVTDWNTEAFF. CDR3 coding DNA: TGTGCCAGCAGCGTGACTGACTGGAACACTGAAGCTTTCTTT.

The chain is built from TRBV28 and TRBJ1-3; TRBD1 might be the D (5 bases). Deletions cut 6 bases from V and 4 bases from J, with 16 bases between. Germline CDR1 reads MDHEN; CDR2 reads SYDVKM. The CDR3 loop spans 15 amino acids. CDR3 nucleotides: TGTGCCAGCAGCACCGGGGGGGGATACGGAAACACCATATATTTT. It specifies CASSTGGGYGNTIYF.

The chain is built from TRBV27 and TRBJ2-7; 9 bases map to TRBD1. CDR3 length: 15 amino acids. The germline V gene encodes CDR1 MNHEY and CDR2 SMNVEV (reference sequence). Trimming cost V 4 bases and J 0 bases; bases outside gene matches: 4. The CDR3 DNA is TGTGCCAGCAGTTCGAACAGGGGGCTCTCCTACGAGCAGTACTTC. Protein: CASSSNRGLSYEQYF.

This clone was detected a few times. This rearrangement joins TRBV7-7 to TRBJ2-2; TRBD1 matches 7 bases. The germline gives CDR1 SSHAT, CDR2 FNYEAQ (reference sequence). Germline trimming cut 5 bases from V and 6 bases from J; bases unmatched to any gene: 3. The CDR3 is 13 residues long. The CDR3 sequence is CASSVTGAGELFF. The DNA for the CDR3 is TGTGCCAGCAGCGTAACAGGGGCCGGGGAGCTGTTTTTT.

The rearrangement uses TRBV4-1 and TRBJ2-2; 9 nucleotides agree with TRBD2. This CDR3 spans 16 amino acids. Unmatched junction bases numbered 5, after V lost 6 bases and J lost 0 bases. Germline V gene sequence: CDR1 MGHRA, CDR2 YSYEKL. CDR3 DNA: TGCGCCAGCAGTCAGCTAGCGGGGACGAACACCGGGGAGCTGTTTTTT. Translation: CASSQLAGTNTGELFF.

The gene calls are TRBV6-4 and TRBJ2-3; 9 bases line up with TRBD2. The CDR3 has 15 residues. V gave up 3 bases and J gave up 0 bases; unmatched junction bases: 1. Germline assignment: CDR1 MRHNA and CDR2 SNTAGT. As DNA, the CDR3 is TGTGCCAGCAGTGAGCTAGCGGGAAGCACAGATACGCAGTATTTT. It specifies CASSELAGSTDTQYF.

The CDR3: CASSLDPSGRTGELFF. The CDR3 DNA is TGTGCCAGCAGCTTAGATCCGAGCGGGAGGACCGGGGAGCTGTTTTTT. The chain uses TRBV7-9 and TRBJ2-2, with TRBD2 identical over 9 bases. With 1 base clipped from V and 5 bases from J, the junction kept 5 bases outside the gene matches. CDR3 length equals 16 residues. CDR1 is SEHNR and CDR2 is FQNEAQ in the germline V gene (reference sequence).

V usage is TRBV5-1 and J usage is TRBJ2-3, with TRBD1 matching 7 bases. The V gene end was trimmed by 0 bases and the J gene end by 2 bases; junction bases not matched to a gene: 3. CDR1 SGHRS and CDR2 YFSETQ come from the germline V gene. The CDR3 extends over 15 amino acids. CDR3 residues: CASSLVGTDTDTQYF. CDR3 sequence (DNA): TGCGCCAGCAGCTTGGTTGGGACAGACACAGATACGCAGTATTTT.

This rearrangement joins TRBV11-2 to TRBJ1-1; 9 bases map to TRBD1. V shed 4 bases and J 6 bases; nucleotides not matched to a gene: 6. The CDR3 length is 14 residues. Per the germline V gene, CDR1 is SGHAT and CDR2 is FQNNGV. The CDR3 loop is CASSSYRGPAEAFF. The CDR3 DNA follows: TGTGCCAGCAGCTCTTACAGGGGGCCCGCTGAAGCTTTCTTT.

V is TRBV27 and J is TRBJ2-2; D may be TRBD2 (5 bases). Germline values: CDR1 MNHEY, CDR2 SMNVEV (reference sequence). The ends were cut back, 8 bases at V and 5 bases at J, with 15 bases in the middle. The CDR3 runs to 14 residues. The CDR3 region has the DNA TGTGCCAGCGGCGTAACAACGGGAACCGGGGAGCTGTTTTTT. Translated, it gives CASGVTTGTGELFF.

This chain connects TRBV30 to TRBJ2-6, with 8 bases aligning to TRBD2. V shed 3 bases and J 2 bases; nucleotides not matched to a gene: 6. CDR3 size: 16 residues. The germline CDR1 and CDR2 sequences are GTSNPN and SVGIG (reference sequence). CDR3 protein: CAWRDGRVTGANVLTF. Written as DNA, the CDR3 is TGTGCCTGGAGGGACGGGAGGGTGACTGGGGCCAACGTCCTGACTTTC. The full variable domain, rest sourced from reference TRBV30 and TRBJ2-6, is SQTIHQWPATLVQPVGSPLSLECTVEGTSNPNLYWYRQAAGRGLQLLFYSVGIGQISSEVPQNLSASRPQDRQFILSSKKLLLSDSGFYLCAWRDGRVTGANVLTFGAGSRLTVL.

CDR3 residues: CASSLTDVNTEAFF. In DNA, the CDR3 is TGTGCCAGCAGTTTGACAGACGTGAACACTGAAGCTTTCTTT. The chain couples TRBV28 to TRBJ1-1; maybe TRBD1 (5 bases). CDR1 MDHEN and CDR2 SYDVKM come from the germline V gene. The V and J ends lost 3 bases and 0 bases respectively, with 8 bases between them. This CDR3 is built from 14 residues.

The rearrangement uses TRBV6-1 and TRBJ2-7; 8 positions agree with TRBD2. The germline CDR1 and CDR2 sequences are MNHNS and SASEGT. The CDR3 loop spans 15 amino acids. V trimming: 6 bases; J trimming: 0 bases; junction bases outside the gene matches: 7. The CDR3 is CASRPWTSRSYEQYF. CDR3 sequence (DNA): TGTGCCAGCAGGCCCTGGACTAGCCGCTCCTACGAGCAGTACTTC.

The CDR3 is CATRTVYEQYF. The CDR3 DNA is TGTGCCACCCGGACAGTCTACGAGCAGTACTTC. The chain uses TRBV6-1 and TRBJ2-7, with D perhaps TRBD1 (6 bases). The V and J ends lost 10 bases and 3 bases respectively, with 10 bases between them. Germline loops: CDR1 MNHNS, CDR2 SASEGT. CDR3 length: 11 amino acids.

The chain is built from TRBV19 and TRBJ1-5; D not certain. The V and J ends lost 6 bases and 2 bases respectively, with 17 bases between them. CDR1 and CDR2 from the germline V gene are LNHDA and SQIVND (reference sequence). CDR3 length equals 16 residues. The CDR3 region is CASRDRANGGNQPQHF. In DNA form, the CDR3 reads TGTGCCAGTAGGGATCGGGCGAACGGGGGCAATCAGCCCCAGCATTTT.

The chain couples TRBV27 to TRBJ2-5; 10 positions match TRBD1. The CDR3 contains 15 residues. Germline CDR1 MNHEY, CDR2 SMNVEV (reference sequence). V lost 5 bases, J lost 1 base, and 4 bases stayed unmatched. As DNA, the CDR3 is TGTGCCAGCAGTGCAGACAGGGGGCGCCAAGAGACCCAGTACTTC. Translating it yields CASSADRGRQETQYF.

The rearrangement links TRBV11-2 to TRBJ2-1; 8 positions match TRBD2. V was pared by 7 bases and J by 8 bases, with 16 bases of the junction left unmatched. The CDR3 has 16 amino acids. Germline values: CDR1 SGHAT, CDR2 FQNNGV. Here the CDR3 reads CASTSYGGARNDEQFF. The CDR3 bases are TGTGCCAGCACCTCATACGGGGGGGCCCGGAACGATGAGCAGTTCTTC.

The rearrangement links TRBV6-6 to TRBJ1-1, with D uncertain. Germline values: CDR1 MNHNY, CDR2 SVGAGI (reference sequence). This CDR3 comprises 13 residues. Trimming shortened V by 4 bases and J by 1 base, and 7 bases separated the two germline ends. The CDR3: CASSLRENTEAFF. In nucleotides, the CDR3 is TGTGCCAGCAGTTTACGCGAGAACACTGAAGCTTTCTTT.

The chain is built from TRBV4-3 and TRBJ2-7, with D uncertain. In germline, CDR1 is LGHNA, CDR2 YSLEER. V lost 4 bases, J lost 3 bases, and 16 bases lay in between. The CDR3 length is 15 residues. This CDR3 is CASSLIYYSGYEQYF. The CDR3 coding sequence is TGCGCCAGCAGCCTAATATACTACTCGGGCTACGAGCAGTACTTC.

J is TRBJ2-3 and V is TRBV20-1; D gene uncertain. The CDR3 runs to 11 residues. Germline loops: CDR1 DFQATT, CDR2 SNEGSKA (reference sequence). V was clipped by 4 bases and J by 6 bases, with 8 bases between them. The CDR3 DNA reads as TGCAGTGCTAAAGTGCGGGATACGCAGTATTTT. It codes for CSAKVRDTQYF.

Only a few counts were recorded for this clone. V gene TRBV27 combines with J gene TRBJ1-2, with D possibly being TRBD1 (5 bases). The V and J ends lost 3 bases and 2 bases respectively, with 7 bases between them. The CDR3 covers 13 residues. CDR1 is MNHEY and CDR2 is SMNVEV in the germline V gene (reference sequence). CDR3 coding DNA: TGTGCCAGCAGTTTTGCAGGGAACTATGGCTACACCTTC. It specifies CASSFAGNYGYTF.